This TCR beta chain appears in the sequencing data of a study of blood T cell repertoires in COVID-19. Study-wide background: From the United States, Italy and Spain came samples of acute and convalescent COVID-19.

Trimming cost V 3 bases and J 1 base, with 12 bases left between them. CDR1 and CDR2 (germline): MNHEY, SMNVEV (reference sequence). CDR3 length equals 16 residues. The protocol was immunoSEQ multiplex PCR, while the TCRdb copy is restricted to in-frame clones and leaves out a portion. Of 200,000 to 250,000 clones detected, 80% to 85% appear once; the ten largest clones hold 4.5% to 5.5%. The TCR was taken from a woman aged 70-85 years with COVID-19, enrolled during active disease. Sequencing was performed on peripheral blood. This chain links TRBV27 with TRBJ2-2, with D perhaps TRBD2 (5 bases). This CDR3 reads CASSFWRSKNTGELFF. DNA for the CDR3: TGTGCCAGCAGTTTTTGGAGGTCCAAGAACACCGGGGAGCTGTTTTTT.